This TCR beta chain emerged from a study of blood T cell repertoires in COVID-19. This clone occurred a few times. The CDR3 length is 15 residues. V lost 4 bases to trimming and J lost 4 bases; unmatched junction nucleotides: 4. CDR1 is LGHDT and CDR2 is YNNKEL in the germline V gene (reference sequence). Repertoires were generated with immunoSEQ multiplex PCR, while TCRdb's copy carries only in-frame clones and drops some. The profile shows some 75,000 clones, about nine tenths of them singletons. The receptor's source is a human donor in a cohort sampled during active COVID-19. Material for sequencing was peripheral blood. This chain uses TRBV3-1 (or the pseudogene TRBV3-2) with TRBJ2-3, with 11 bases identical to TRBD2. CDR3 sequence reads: CASSLSGGASDTQYF. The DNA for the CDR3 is TGTGCCAGCAGCCTTAGCGGGGGGGCGTCAGATACGCAGTATTTT.